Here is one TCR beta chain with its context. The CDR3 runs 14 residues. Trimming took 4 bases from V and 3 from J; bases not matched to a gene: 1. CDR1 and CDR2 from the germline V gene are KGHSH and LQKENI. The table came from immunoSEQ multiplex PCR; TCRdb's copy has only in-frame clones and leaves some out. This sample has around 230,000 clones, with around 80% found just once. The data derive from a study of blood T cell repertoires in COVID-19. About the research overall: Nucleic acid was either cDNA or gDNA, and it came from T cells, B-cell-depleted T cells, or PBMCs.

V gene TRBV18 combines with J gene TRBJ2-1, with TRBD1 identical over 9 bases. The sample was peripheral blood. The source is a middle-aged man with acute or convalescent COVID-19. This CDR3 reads CASSQDRGYNEQFF. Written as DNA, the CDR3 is TGTGCCAGCTCACAGGACAGGGGCTACAATGAGCAGTTCTTC.